The entry below gives a single TCR beta chain sequence along with its context. Antigen: not known. This entry comes from a study of T cell repertoires in cytomegalovirus infection. Study-wide background: CMV infection together with matching HLA type was indicated by public TCR beta signatures. Study observations and caveats: Identification of carriers of CMV plus the relevant HLA was performed using cumulative public TCR beta family frequency. The ex vivo response was dominated by HLA-C-restricted CMV-specific TCR beta clonotypes.

V was trimmed by 10 bases and J by 6 bases, leaving 34 bases between them. The germline V gene encodes CDR1 MNHNY and CDR2 SVGAGI (reference sequence). This CDR3 has 18 amino acids. TCRdb reprocessed the reads with MiXCR, giving one entry per CDR3 protein. The data contain 400,000 or so distinct CDR3 sequences, roughly 30% of them singletons. The chain uses TRBV6-6 and TRBJ2-7; the D call may be TRBD1 or TRBD2 (5 bases each). The source of this sequence is a human donor in good health (CMV status not recorded). Some clones in this sample may be carry-over from other donors' samples. The sequenced material came from PBMCs. The CDR3 loop reads CATCWPSGSPTGALEQYF. The CDR3 nucleotides are TGTGCCACCTGTTGGCCATCGGGATCTCCAACAGGTGCGCTCGAGCAGTACTTC.